This T cell receptor beta chain stems from a study of early T cells in non-severe SARS-CoV-2 infection. Study in general: Sequencing of bulk RNA from unsorted whole blood was done, without chain pairing. Study-level results: CD4 and private specificities were missed by VDJdb matching, which favored anti-spike CD8 responses.

cDNA molecules, individually, were tagged with unique molecular identifiers. MiXCR, run by TCRdb on the 5' RACE reads, gives a single entry per CDR3 protein. The sample includes 50,000 to 55,000 distinct CDR3 sequences, about 9.3% of them seen just once. Trimming pared 9 bases from V and 3 bases from J, leaving 12 bases between. The CDR3 has 12 residues. Germline V gene lookup returns CDR1 MDHEN and CDR2 SYDVKM. This clonotype was observed a few times. Antigen specificity is unknown. The gene calls are TRBV28 and TRBJ2-7, with D unresolved. Sequenced: whole blood. This clonotype originated in an adult who was a healthcare worker with PCR-confirmed SARS-CoV-2 infection or an uninfected control (not recorded which). This chain's CDR3 is CASGLVVYEQYF. CDR3 nucleotide sequence: TGTGCCAGTGGGCTGGTGGTCTACGAGCAGTACTTC.